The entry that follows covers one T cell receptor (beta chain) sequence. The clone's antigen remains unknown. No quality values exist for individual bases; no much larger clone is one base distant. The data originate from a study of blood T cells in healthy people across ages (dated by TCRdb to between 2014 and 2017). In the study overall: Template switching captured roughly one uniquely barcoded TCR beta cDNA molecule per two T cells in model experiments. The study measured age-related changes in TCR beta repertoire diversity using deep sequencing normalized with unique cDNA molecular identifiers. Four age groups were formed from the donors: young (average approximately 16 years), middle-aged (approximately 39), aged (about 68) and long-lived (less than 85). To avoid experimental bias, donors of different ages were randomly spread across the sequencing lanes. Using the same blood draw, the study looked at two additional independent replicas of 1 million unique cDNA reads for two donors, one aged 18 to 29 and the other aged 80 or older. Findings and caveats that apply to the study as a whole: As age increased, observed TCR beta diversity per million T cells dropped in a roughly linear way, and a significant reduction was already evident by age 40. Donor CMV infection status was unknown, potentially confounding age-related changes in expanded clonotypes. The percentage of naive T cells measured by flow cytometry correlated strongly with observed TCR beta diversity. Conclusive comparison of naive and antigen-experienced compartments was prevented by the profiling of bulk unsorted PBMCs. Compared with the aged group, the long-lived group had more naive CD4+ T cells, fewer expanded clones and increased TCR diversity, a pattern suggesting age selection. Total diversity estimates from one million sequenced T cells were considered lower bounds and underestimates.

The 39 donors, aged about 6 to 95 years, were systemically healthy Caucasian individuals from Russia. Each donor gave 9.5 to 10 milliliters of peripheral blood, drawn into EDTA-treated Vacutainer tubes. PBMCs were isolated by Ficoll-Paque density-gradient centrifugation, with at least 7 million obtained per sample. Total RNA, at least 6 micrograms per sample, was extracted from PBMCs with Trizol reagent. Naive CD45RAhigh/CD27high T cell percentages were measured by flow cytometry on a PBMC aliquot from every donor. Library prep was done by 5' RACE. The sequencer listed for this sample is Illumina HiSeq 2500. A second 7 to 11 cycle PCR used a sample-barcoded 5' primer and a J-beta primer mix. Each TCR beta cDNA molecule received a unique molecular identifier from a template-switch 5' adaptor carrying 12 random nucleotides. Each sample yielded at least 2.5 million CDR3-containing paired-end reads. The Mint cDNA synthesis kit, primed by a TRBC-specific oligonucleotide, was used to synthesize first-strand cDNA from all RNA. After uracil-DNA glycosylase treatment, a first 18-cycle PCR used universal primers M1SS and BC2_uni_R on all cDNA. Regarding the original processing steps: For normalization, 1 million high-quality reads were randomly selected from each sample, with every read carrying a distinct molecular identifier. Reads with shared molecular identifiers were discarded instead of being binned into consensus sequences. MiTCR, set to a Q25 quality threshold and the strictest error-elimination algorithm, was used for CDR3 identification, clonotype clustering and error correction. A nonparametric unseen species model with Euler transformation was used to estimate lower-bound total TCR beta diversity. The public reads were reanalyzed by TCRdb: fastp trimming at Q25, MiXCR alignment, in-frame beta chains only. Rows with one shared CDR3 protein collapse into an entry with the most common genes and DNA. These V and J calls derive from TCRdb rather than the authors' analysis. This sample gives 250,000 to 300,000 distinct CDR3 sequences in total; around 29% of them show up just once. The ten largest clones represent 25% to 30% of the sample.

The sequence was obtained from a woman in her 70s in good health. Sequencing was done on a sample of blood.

The sequenced DNA is TGTGCCAGCTCACCATCCTTAGGGGATCAGCCCCAGCATTTT. Translated, it reads CASSPSLGDQPQHF. The sequence joins TRBV18 to TRBJ1-5; TRBD1 is a possible D gene, resting on 5 matching bases. The CDR3 sequence holds 14 residues, the cysteine and phenylalanine included. Only the CDR3 region is kept as DNA, spanning 42 bases read in frame from base 1. CDR1 and CDR2, looked up from the germline V gene, are KGHSH and LQKENI. V is reduced by 2 bases and J by 5 bases, leaving a spacing of 10 bases between them.